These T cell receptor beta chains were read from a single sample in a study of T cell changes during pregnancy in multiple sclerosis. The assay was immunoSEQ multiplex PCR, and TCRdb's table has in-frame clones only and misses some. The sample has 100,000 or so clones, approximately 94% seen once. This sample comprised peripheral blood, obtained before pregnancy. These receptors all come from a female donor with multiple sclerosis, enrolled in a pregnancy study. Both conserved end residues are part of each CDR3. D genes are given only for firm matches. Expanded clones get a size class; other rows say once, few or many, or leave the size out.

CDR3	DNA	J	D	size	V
CASTSGTTSYEQYF	TGTGCCAGCACGTCCGGGACTACCTCCTACGAGCAGTACTTC	TRBJ2-7	TRBD2	.	TRBV6-6
CASTKTDSYTDTQYF	TGTGCCAGTACCAAAACGGACAGTTACACAGATACGCAGTATTTT	TRBJ2-3	.	.	TRBV19
CASSPRGATNTGELFF	TGCGCCAGCAGTCCCCGGGGAGCCACGAACACCGGGGAGCTGTTTTTT	TRBJ2-2	.	once	TRBV5-1
CASSTTGDLETQYF	TGTGCCAGTAGTACGACAGGGGACTTAGAGACCCAGTACTTC	TRBJ2-5	TRBD1	.	TRBV19
CASSLDGRRRTGELFF	TGTGCCAGCAGCTTGGACGGGAGGCGAAGGACCGGGGAGCTGTTTTTT	TRBJ2-2	TRBD2	few	TRBV5-5
CASSSGLAMYEQYF	TGTGCCAGCAGCTCGGGACTAGCAATGTACGAGCAGTACTTC	TRBJ2-7	TRBD2	.	TRBV5-6
CASSGGVGAGRGEQYF	TGTGCCAGCAGCGGGGGGGTTGGTGCGGGAAGAGGCGAGCAGTACTTC	TRBJ2-7	TRBD2	.	TRBV7-9
CASSLGTGYREQYF	TGTGCCAGCAGCTTAGGGACAGGGTACCGCGAGCAGTACTTC	TRBJ2-7	TRBD1	few	TRBV7-9
CSVVRGDGSPGELFF	TGCAGCGTTGTAAGGGGTGACGGGAGCCCCGGGGAGCTGTTTTTT	TRBJ2-2	.	.	TRBV29-1
CASSLSATAYGYTF	TGTGCCAGCAGTTTATCAGCCACAGCCTATGGCTACACCTTC	TRBJ1-2	.	once	TRBV27
CASSIRRDNEQFF	TGTGCCAGTAGTATCAGGAGGGACAATGAGCAGTTCTTC	TRBJ2-1	.	.	TRBV19
CASSLSTSGAPYEQYF	TGTGCCAGCAGCTTATCTACTAGCGGAGCCCCCTACGAGCAGTACTTC	TRBJ2-7	TRBD2	.	TRBV7-2
CASSLQRPSSYNEQFF	TGTGCCAGCAGTTTGCAGCGCCCGAGCTCCTACAATGAGCAGTTCTTC	TRBJ2-1	.	once	TRBV28
CASSRTDGLNTEAFF	TGTGCCAGCAGCCGAACAGACGGCCTGAACACTGAAGCTTTCTTT	TRBJ1-1	.	.	TRBV7-9
CASSLMPRANTEAFF	TGTGCCAGCAGCTTAATGCCGCGCGCGAACACTGAAGCTTTCTTT	TRBJ1-1	.	.	TRBV7-2
CSVRIYLGPFVLAFF	TGCAGCGTGCGGATTTACTTGGGTCCCTTCGTTTTGGCTTTCTTT	TRBJ1-1	.	.	TRBV29-1
CATSRDSSGRETQYF	TGTGCCACCAGCAGAGATTCTAGCGGGAGAGAGACCCAGTACTTC	TRBJ2-5	TRBD2	.	TRBV15
CASSVTGTGTGELFF	TGTGCCAGCAGCGTAACAGGGACGGGCACCGGGGAGCTGTTTTTT	TRBJ2-2	.	.	TRBV9
CSAEGQGIGGITEAFF	TGCAGCGCCGAGGGACAGGGTATCGGCGGAATCACTGAAGCTTTCTTT	TRBJ1-1	TRBD1	.	TRBV29-1
CASSFSGRGGSDTDTQYF	TGTGCCAGCAGTTTTTCCGGCCGGGGAGGGTCGGACACAGATACGCAGTATTTT	TRBJ2-3	TRBD2	.	TRBV27
CASSLGRAQREGLNEQYF	TGTGCCAGCAGCTTAGGCAGGGCTCAGCGGGAGGGCCTCAACGAGCAGTACTTC	TRBJ2-7	TRBD2	.	TRBV7-2
CASSQNRLAAHSYEQYF	TGCGCCAGCAGCCAAAATAGACTAGCGGCCCACTCCTACGAGCAGTACTTC	TRBJ2-7	TRBD2	.	TRBV5-1
CASSFEQNTEAFF	TGTGCCAGCAGCTTCGAACAGAACACTGAAGCTTTCTTT	TRBJ1-1	.	.	TRBV5-6
CASSPGAETQYF	TGTGCCAGCAGCCCAGGGGCGGAGACCCAGTACTTC	TRBJ2-5	.	.	TRBV7-9
CASSGDRGVYGYTF	TGTGCCAGCAGCGGCGACAGGGGGGTTTATGGCTACACCTTC	TRBJ1-2	TRBD1	.	TRBV2
CATSRGTGGRYEQYF	TGTGCCACCAGCAGAGGGACAGGGGGCAGGTACGAGCAGTACTTC	TRBJ2-7	TRBD1	.	TRBV15
CASRAPDRGGEKLFF	TGTGCCAGCAGAGCCCCGGACAGGGGCGGTGAAAAACTGTTTTTT	TRBJ1-4	TRBD1	once	TRBV6-5
CASSFPGTGMRGSGANVLTF	TGTGCCAGCAGTTTCCCTGGGACAGGGATGAGAGGATCTGGGGCCAACGTCCTGACTTTC	TRBJ2-6	TRBD1	.	TRBV28
CASSQTGTKTYNEQFF	TGTGCCAGCAGCCAGACCGGGACTAAGACTTACAATGAGCAGTTCTTC	TRBJ2-1	TRBD2	.	TRBV4-2
CAWVGGKAFF	TGTGCCTGGGTGGGGGGAAAAGCTTTCTTT	TRBJ1-1	.	.	TRBV30
CASSVGRAAGNEKLFF	TGTGCCAGCAGCGTAGGGCGGGCGGCGGGCAATGAAAAACTGTTTTTT	TRBJ1-4	.	once	TRBV9
CASSGGWASGINEQFF	TGTGCCAGCAGCGGGGGTTGGGCTAGCGGGATCAATGAGCAGTTCTTC	TRBJ2-1	TRBD2	.	TRBV7-3
CASSSLTGSAYEQYF	TGTGCCAGCAGTTCCCTAACGGGGAGCGCCTACGAGCAGTACTTC	TRBJ2-7	.	.	TRBV6-5